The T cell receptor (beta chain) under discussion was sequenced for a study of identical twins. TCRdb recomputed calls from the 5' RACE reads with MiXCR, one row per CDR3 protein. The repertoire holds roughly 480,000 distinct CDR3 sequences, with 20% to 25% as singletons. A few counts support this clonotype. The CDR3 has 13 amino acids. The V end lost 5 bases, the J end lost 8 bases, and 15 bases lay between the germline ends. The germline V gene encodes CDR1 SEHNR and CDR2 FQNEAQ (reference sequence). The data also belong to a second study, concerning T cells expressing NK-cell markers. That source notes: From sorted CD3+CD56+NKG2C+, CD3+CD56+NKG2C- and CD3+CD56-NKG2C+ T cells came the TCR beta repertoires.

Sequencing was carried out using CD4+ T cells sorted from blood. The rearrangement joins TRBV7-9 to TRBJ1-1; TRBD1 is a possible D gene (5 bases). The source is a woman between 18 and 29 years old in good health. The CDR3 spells CASSPPGVAEAFF. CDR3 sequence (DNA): TGTGCCAGCAGCCCGCCGGGGGTAGCAGAAGCTTTCTTT.